This passage covers 13 T cell receptor beta chains from one sample sequenced in a study of Graves' ophthalmopathy and Graves' hyperthyroidism. Transcripts of RNA were the source for amplifying TCR beta CDR3 regions. An opening RT-PCR round employed HTBI primers and preceded a second-round multiplex PCR. Each CDR3 protein is one row after TCRdb ran MiXCR on the multiplex PCR reads. Of about 620,000 distinct CDR3 sequences in the sample, 22% are singletons; the top ten hold approximately 7%. The sample comprised peripheral blood. The receptors stem from a young woman with stable Graves' hyperthyroidism. Some clones in this sample may be carry-over from other donors' samples.

This clonotype was counted ten times or more. The chain is built from TRBV30 and TRBJ2-7; either TRBD1 or TRBD2 may fit D (5 bases each). Germline V gives CDR1 GTSNPN, CDR2 SVGIG (reference sequence). The CDR3 contains 13 residues. V lost 4 bases and J 5 bases, leaving 15 bases between the germline ends. The CDR3 loop reads CAWTLAGADEQYF. CDR3 bases: TGTGCCTGGACCTTAGCCGGGGCGGACGAGCAGTACTTC.

This clonotype occurred many times. One end of the junction varies from germline; a read error may be responsible. The chain carries TRBV11-1 and TRBJ2-7; D uncertain. From germline, CDR1 is SGHAT and CDR2 FQDESV (reference sequence). This CDR3 is built from 11 residues. The CDR3 here is CASSLFDGPTF. CDR3 coding DNA: TGTGCCAGCAGCTTATTTGACGGACCCACCTTC.

This rearrangement joins TRBV19 to TRBJ1-1; TRBD1 aligns across 10 bases. Germline-derived CDR1 and CDR2 are LNHDA and SQIVND (reference sequence). CDR3 length equals 15 residues. Unmatched junction bases numbered 9, after V lost 3 bases and J lost 8 bases. The CDR3 reads CASSIEGLTGGEAFF. For the CDR3, the DNA is TGTGCCAGTAGTATCGAGGGCCTGACAGGGGGCGAAGCTTTCTTT.

This clonotype was counted many times. CDR3: CASSIGAESEQYF. CDR3 DNA: TGTGCCAGTAGTATAGGGGCTGAATCCGAGCAGTACTTC. V and J are TRBV19 and TRBJ2-7; D gene ambiguous. The CDR3 extends over 13 amino acids. V lost 1 base and J 6 bases, leaving 10 bases between the germline ends. CDR1 and CDR2 (germline): LNHDA, SQIVND (reference sequence).

About this clonotype: An end of the junction does not agree with germline; a read error may underlie this. The chain carries TRBV14 and TRBJ2-6; tentative D call: TRBD1 (5 bases). From germline, CDR1 is SGHDN and CDR2 FVKESK. The CDR3 sequence is 14 residues long. As DNA, the CDR3 is TGTGCCAGCAGCCAGGGCCCTGGGGCCAACGTCCCGACTTTC. It codes for CASSQGPGANVPTF.

The V call is TRBV29-1, the J call TRBJ1-1; the D is unclear. CDR1 and CDR2 (germline): SQVTM, ANQGSEA. The CDR3 spans 12 residues. Deletions cut 6 bases from V and 0 bases from J, with 8 bases between. The CDR3 here is CSVLLMNTEAFF. CDR3 DNA sequence: TGCAGCGTCCTACTAATGAACACTGAAGCTTTCTTT.

As regards this clonotype: A much larger clone differs from this one at a single base, so this may be a read error. The rearrangement joins TRBV27 to TRBJ2-2; 7 bases are shared with TRBD1. Germline V gene sequence: CDR1 MNHEY, CDR2 SMNVEV (reference sequence). The CDR3 covers 14 residues. J gave up 7 bases and V 6 bases, and 8 bases lay outside the gene matches. CDR3 sequence: CASREGGSGGELFF. CDR3 DNA sequence: TGTGCCAGCAGAGAAGGGGGCTCCGGCGGGGAGCTGTTTTTT.

This clonotype was recorded many times. This chain joins TRBV29-1 and TRBJ2-5, with TRBD2 matching over 14 bases. J lost 1 base, V lost 7 bases, and 11 bases had no gene match. The germline V gene has CDR1 SQVTM and CDR2 ANQGSEA. The CDR3 spans 17 residues. The CDR3 nucleotides are TGCAGCGGGATGAGACTAGCGGGGGGGCCCGCCCAAGAGACCCAGTACTTC. It codes for CSGMRLAGGPAQETQYF.

In this sample, this clonotype turned up many times. The rearrangement links TRBV12-3 or TRBV12-4 to TRBJ2-7; D assignment may be TRBD1 or TRBD2 (5 bases each). The CDR3 loop spans 14 amino acids. Trimming removed 5 bases at V and 4 bases at J, with 15 bases between. The CDR3 sequence: CASSRDLSRYEQYF. The CDR3 DNA is TGTGCCAGCAGTCGGGACCTTTCTCGTTACGAGCAGTACTTC.

At least ten counts were recorded for this clonotype. The rearrangement uses TRBV6-1 and TRBJ2-7; D possibly corresponds to TRBD2 (6 bases). This CDR3 region has 12 residues. In germline, CDR1 is MNHNS, CDR2 SASEGT. The ends were cut back, 7 bases at V and 2 bases at J, with 9 bases in the middle. CDR3 bases: TGTGCCAGCACGCCGGGAGCCTACGAGCAGTACTTC. Translated, it gives CASTPGAYEQYF.

As regards this clonotype: Relative to the germline gene, one junction end is altered; a read error may explain this. The DNA of the CDR3 is TGCTCCAGCAGCCGGGACAGTGCGAACACTGAAGCTTTCTTT. Translating it yields CSSSRDSANTEAFF. The rearrangement links TRBV5-1 to TRBJ1-1, with 7 positions matching TRBD1. Germline assignment: CDR1 SGHRS and CDR2 YFSETQ. The CDR3 is 14 residues long.

A word on this clonotype: This may be a read error, as it is one base from a much larger clone. The CDR3 does not end in the conserved phenylalanine or tryptophan, so this is likely a read error. The chain joins TRBV5-1 to TRBJ2-7; D may be TRBD1 (5 bases). The CDR3 consists of 15 residues. V lost 1 base to trimming and J lost 0 bases, with 11 bases between them. Germline V gene sequence: CDR1 SGHRS, CDR2 YFSETQ. The CDR3 is CASSLRGRSSYEQYY. Written as DNA, the CDR3 is TGCGCCAGCAGCTTGAGGGGCAGGAGCTCCTACGAGCAGTACTAC.

A few counts support this clonotype. The chain couples TRBV12-3 or TRBV12-4 to TRBJ2-7; 9 nucleotides agree with TRBD1. The ends lost 5 bases at V and 3 bases at J; junction bases unmatched: 5. CDR3 size: 14 residues. In DNA form, the CDR3 reads TGTGCCAGCAGTCTGGACAGGGGCGGCTACGAGCAGTACTTC. This encodes CASSLDRGGYEQYF.